The TCR beta chain described here comes from a study of somatic mutations in cytotoxic T cells in rheumatoid arthritis. V shed 6 bases, J shed 1 base, and the junction held 5 bases outside the gene matches. CDR3 length: 14 residues. Per germline, CDR1 MNHEY and CDR2 SVGAGI. Clones were read by immunoSEQ multiplex PCR, and TCRdb kept only the in-frame ones, dropping some. The data show about 19,000 clones, approximately 75% seen once. V is TRBV6-5 and J is TRBJ1-1; the match to TRBD1 covers 7 bases. What was sequenced was CD8+ T cells sorted from blood. The receptor's source is an adult with rheumatoid arthritis. CDR3 protein: CASRETGTNTEAFF. CDR3 nucleotide sequence: TGTGCCAGCAGAGAGACAGGGACGAACACTGAAGCTTTCTTT.